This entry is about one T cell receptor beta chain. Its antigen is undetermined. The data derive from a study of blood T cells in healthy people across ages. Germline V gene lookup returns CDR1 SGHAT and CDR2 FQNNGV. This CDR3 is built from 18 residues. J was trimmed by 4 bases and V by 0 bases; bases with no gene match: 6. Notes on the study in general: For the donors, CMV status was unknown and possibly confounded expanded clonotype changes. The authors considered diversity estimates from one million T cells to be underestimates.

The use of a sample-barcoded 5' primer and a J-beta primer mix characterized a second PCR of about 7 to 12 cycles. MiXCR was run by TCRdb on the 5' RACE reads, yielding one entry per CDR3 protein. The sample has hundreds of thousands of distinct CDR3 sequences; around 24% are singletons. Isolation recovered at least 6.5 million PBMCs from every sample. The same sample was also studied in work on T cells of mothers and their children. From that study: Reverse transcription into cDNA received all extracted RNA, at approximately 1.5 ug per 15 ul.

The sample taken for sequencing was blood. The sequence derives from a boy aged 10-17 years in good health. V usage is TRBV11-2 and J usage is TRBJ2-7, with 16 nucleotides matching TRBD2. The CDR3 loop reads CASSLDRTGLAGGYEQYF. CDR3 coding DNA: TGTGCCAGCAGCTTAGATCGGACGGGACTAGCGGGAGGGTACGAGCAGTACTTC.